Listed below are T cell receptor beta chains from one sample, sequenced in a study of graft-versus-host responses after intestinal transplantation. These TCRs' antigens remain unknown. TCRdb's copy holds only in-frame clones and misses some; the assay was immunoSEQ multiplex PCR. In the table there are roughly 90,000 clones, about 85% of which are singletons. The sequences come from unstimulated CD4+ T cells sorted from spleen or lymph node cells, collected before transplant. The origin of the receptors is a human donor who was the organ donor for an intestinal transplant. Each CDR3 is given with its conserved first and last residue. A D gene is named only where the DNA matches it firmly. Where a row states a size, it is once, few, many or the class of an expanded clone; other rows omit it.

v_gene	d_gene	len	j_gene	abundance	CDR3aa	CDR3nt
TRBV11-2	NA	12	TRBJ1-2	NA	CASTPGGYGYTF	TGTGCCAGCACCCCCGGGGGCTATGGCTACACCTTC
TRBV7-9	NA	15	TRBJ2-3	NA	CASSFLAGRGDTQYF	TGTGCCAGCAGCTTTCTAGCAGGGCGGGGAGATACGCAGTATTTT
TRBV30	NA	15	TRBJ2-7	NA	CAWRLAGTQPYEQYF	TGTGCCTGGAGATTGGCAGGGACACAACCCTACGAGCAGTACTTC
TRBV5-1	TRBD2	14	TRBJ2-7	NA	CASSYGLAVYEQYF	TGCGCCAGCAGCTACGGACTAGCGGTCTACGAGCAGTACTTC
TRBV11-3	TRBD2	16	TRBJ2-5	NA	CASSSRLAGVVETQYF	TGTGCCAGCAGCTCTCGACTAGCGGGGGTGGTAGAGACCCAGTACTTC
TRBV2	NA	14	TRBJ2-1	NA	CASIYGGSYNEQFF	TGTGCCAGCATCTATGGAGGGAGCTACAATGAGCAGTTCTTC
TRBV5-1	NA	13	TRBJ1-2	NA	CASSSGQKYGYTF	TGCGCCAGCAGCTCCGGACAGAAATATGGCTACACCTTC
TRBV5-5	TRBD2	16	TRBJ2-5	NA	CASSPRQVAGRETQYF	TGTGCCAGCAGCCCTCGTCAGGTAGCGGGACGGGAGACCCAGTACTTC
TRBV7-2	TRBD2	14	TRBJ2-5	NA	CASSLTSGRETQYF	TGTGCCAGCAGCCTTACTAGCGGGCGAGAGACCCAGTACTTC
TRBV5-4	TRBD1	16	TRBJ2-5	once	CASSFLAGGAGETQYF	TGTGCCAGCAGCTTCCTTGCAGGGGGCGCGGGAGAGACCCAGTACTTC
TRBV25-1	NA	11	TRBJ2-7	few	CASMTSYEQYF	TGTGCCAGCATGACATCCTACGAGCAGTACTTC
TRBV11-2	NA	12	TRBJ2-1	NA	CASSRRESGQFF	TGTGCCAGCAGCCGACGGGAATCTGGGCAGTTCTTC
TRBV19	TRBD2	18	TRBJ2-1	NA	CASSNHRRTSGSGYEQFF	TGTGCCAGTAGTAATCACCGCCGGACTAGCGGGAGTGGGTATGAGCAGTTCTTC
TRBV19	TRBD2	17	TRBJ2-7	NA	CASSIDPTGGSSYEQYF	TGTGCCAGTAGTATAGATCCGACGGGAGGGAGCTCCTACGAGCAGTACTTC
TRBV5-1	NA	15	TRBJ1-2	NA	CASSLVRDGRRSYTF	TGCGCCAGCAGCTTGGTGCGGGACGGCCGTCGCTCCTACACCTTC
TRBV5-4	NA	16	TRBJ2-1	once	CASSFGPHWEGDEQFF	TGTGCCAGCAGCTTCGGACCCCACTGGGAAGGGGATGAGCAGTTCTTC
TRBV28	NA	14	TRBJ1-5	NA	CASSELRGNQPQHF	TGTGCCAGCAGTGAGTTGAGGGGCAATCAGCCCCAGCATTTT
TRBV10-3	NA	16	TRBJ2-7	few	CAISDPGGAKTHEQYF	TGTGCCATCAGTGACCCTGGCGGGGCAAAGACCCACGAGCAGTACTTC
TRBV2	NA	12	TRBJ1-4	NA	CASSRGGEKLFF	TGTGCCAGCAGTAGGGGGGGGGAAAAACTGTTTTTT
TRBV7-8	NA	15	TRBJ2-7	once	CASSLERQRAYEQYF	TGTGCCAGCAGCTTAGAAAGACAGAGAGCCTACGAGCAGTACTTC
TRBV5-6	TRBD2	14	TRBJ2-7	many	CASSLALAGVEQYF	TGTGCCAGCAGCTTGGCCCTAGCGGGAGTCGAGCAGTACTTC
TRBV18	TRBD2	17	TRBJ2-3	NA	CASSPSGGFISTDTQYF	TGTGCCAGCTCACCTAGCGGGGGATTTATTAGCACAGATACGCAGTATTTT
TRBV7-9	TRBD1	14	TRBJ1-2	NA	CASSLGQGARGYTF	TGTGCCAGCAGCTTGGGACAGGGGGCGAGGGGCTACACCTTC
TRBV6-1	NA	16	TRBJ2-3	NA	CASSENSGDFTDTQYF	TGTGCCAGCAGTGAAAATTCGGGAGACTTCACAGATACGCAGTATTTT
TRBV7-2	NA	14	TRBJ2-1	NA	CASSLAAPYNEQFF	TGTGCCAGCAGCTTAGCGGCTCCCTACAATGAGCAGTTCTTC
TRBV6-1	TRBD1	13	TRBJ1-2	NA	CASRVSQGYGYTF	TGTGCCAGCAGAGTTTCACAGGGGTATGGCTACACCTTC
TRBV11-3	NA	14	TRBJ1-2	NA	CASSLVRGTAGYTF	TGTGCCAGCAGCTTAGTACGGGGGACGGCTGGCTACACCTTC
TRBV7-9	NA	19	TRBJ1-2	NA	CASSLDWTRTPALNYGYTF	TGTGCCAGCAGCTTAGACTGGACACGCACCCCGGCACTGAACTATGGCTACACCTTC
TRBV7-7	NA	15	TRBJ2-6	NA	CATTGEASGANVLTF	TGTGCTACCACAGGGGAGGCATCTGGGGCCAACGTCCTGACTTTC